These 26 T cell receptor beta chains came from one sample sequenced in a study of cytotoxic CD8 clonotypes in ibrutinib-treated CLL. Data came from immunoSEQ multiplex PCR; TCRdb stores just in-frame clones and leaves some out. The sample holds approximately 50,000 clones, under 75% seen once. Sequencing was performed on PBMCs, taken after 12 months of ibrutinib treatment. The receptors shown here come from a human donor with chronic lymphocytic leukemia.

This rearrangement joins TRBV9 to TRBJ1-1; D call uncertain. Trimming stripped 1 base from V and 0 bases from J, with 13 bases between. The CDR3 runs to 16 residues. CDR1 SGDLS and CDR2 YYNGEE come from the germline V gene. The CDR3 sequence: CASSVTPTWVNTEAFF. In nucleotides, the CDR3 is TGTGCCAGCAGCGTAACCCCCACGTGGGTGAACACTGAAGCTTTCTTT.

The chain recombines TRBV5-4 with TRBJ2-2; no definite D call. There are 16 residues in the CDR3. V dropped 1 base and J dropped 0 bases, with 10 bases sitting between them. CDR1 SGHNT and CDR2 YYREEE come from the germline V gene (reference sequence). CDR3: CASSLFGNPNTGELFF. In DNA form, the CDR3 reads TGTGCCAGCAGCTTGTTTGGCAATCCGAACACCGGGGAGCTGTTTTTT.

The chain carries TRBV9 and TRBJ1-1, with D maybe TRBD1 (6 bases). The ends were cut back, 4 bases at V and 5 bases at J, with 15 bases in the middle. The germline gives CDR1 SGDLS, CDR2 YYNGEE. The CDR3 consists of 14 residues. The CDR3 sequence: CASSPPRGWTEAFF. In nucleotides, the CDR3 is TGTGCCAGCAGCCCCCCCAGGGGATGGACTGAAGCTTTCTTT. Together with reference TRBV9 and TRBJ1-1, the CDR3 gives the full variable domain: DSGVTQTPKHLITATGQRVTLRCSPRSGDLSVYWYQQSLDQGLQFLIQYYNGEERAKGNILERFSAQQFPDLHSELNLSSLELGDSALYFCASSPPRGWTEAFFGQGTRLTVV.

The genes are TRBV6-4 and TRBJ1-2, with a possible D match to TRBD1 (5 bases). The CDR3 extends over 15 amino acids. Trimming pared 6 bases from V and 7 bases from J, leaving 21 bases between. Germline values: CDR1 MRHNA, CDR2 SNTAGT. CDR3 region: CASSRTGGIVSGYTF. DNA for the CDR3: TGTGCCAGCAGCCGGACGGGGGGGATAGTGAGTGGCTACACCTTC.

This clone was detected only once. This chain links TRBV28 with TRBJ1-1, with D perhaps TRBD1 (6 bases). This CDR3 spans 12 amino acids. V was shortened by 5 bases and J by 7 bases, with 11 bases between the two germline ends. Germline assignment: CDR1 MDHEN and CDR2 SYDVKM. CDR3 coding DNA: TGTGCCAGCAGTCGAGGACAGTTTGAAGCTTTCTTT. This encodes CASSRGQFEAFF.

V usage is TRBV9 and J usage is TRBJ1-2; no clear D gene. CDR1 is SGDLS and CDR2 is YYNGEE in the germline V gene. The CDR3 consists of 13 residues. Trimming removed 2 bases from V and 0 bases from J, with 5 bases in between. CDR3 DNA sequence: TGTGCCAGCAGCGTCGGTACTAACTATGGCTACACCTTC. The encoded protein is CASSVGTNYGYTF.

The chain carries TRBV18 and TRBJ1-3; D is undetermined. The CDR3 is 15 residues long. Germline loops: CDR1 KGHSH, CDR2 LQKENI. V was trimmed by 1 base and J by 4 bases, leaving 11 bases between them. The CDR3 coding sequence is TGTGCCAGCTCACCACTTCTAGGGAAGGGAAACACCATATATTTT. Translated: CASSPLLGKGNTIYF.

There are a few counts of this clone. V is TRBV6-5 and J is TRBJ1-2; the D gene is possibly TRBD1 (5 bases). The CDR3 consists of 15 residues. Germline assignment: CDR1 MNHEY and CDR2 SVGAGI. Trimming shortened V by 8 bases and J by 8 bases, and 24 bases separated the two germline ends. The CDR3 protein is CASGTIGAPFGGYTF. As DNA, the CDR3 is TGTGCCAGCGGAACTATCGGGGCTCCCTTCGGAGGCTACACCTTC.

The chain joins TRBV6-4 to TRBJ2-1, with D unresolved. CDR3 length: 14 residues. V dropped 3 bases and J dropped 4 bases, with 10 bases sitting between them. The V gene's germline CDR1 is MRHNA and CDR2 SNTAGT. DNA for the CDR3: TGTGCCAGCAGTGAATCCCTATGGTACAATGAGCAGTTCTTC. Protein: CASSESLWYNEQFF.

For the CDR3, the DNA is TGTGCCAGTAGTATCTTGGAGGGGGGAGGCACAGATACGCAGTATTTT. Protein sequence: CASSILEGGGTDTQYF. The chain joins TRBV19 to TRBJ2-3; the D gene could be TRBD1 or TRBD2 (6 bases each). V shed 3 bases and J shed 1 base, with 14 bases lying between them. The V gene's germline CDR1 is LNHDA and CDR2 SQIVND (reference sequence). This CDR3 is built from 16 residues.

V and J are TRBV4-1 and TRBJ2-2; no reliable D call. Trimming removed 0 bases at V and 6 bases at J, with 14 bases between. This CDR3 has 16 residues. Germline V gene data show CDR1 as MGHRA and CDR2 as YSYEKL. DNA for the CDR3: TGCGCCAGCAGCCAAGATCCAAATCCTTGGTCCGGGGAGCTGTTTTTT. It translates to CASSQDPNPWSGELFF.

The V call is TRBV4-2, the J call TRBJ1-4, with D maybe TRBD1 (5 bases). The CDR3 covers 23 residues. Trimming stripped 2 bases from V and 5 bases from J, with 36 bases between. The V gene's germline CDR1 is LGHNA and CDR2 YNFKEQ. CDR3 nucleotides: TGTGCCAGCAGCCAAACCCGGACGGCCGGCGACTTAATGGAGGGGTTTAGGAATGAAAAACTGTTTTTT. Its protein product is CASSQTRTAGDLMEGFRNEKLFF.

The V gene is TRBV18, the J gene TRBJ1-2, with D maybe TRBD1 (5 bases). Germline V CDR1 and CDR2: KGHSH, LQKENI. V shed 3 bases and J shed 4 bases, with 12 bases lying between them. The CDR3 is 14 amino acids. In DNA form, the CDR3 reads TGTGCCAGCTCACCTCCGTCGGGGACCTATGGCTACACCTTC. It specifies CASSPPSGTYGYTF.

The genes are TRBV19 and TRBJ1-2; possible D gene TRBD1, 5 bases. The CDR3 contains 16 residues. With 6 bases removed from V and 0 bases from J, the gap between germline ends came to 17 bases. CDR1 is LNHDA and CDR2 is SQIVND in the germline V gene (reference sequence). CDR3: CASRKRGADTNYGYTF. The CDR3 DNA follows: TGTGCCAGTAGAAAAAGAGGGGCAGACACTAACTATGGCTACACCTTC.

The chain links TRBV5-6 to TRBJ2-6; no firm D call. The ends were cut back, 4 bases at V and 0 bases at J, with 8 bases in the middle. Per germline, CDR1 SGHDT and CDR2 YYEEEE. The CDR3 extends over 15 amino acids. The CDR3 nucleotides read TGTGCCAGCAGCCGACGAGCCTCTGGGGCCAACGTCCTGACTTTC. This encodes CASSRRASGANVLTF.

The rearrangement joins TRBV5-1 to TRBJ1-6; maybe TRBD1 (5 bases). This CDR3 is 17 amino acids long. The germline CDR1 and CDR2 sequences are SGHRS and YFSETQ. Trimming shortened V by 0 bases and J by 7 bases, and 17 bases separated the two germline ends. The CDR3 bases are TGCGCCAGCAGCTTGGCCCGGGAGACAGTCCGAAATTCACCCCTCCACTTT. Protein product: CASSLARETVRNSPLHF.

This clone was counted a few times. The V call is TRBV5-1, the J call TRBJ2-7; maybe TRBD1 (6 bases). The CDR3 runs 15 residues. Germline V gene sequence: CDR1 SGHRS, CDR2 YFSETQ. V dropped 2 bases and J dropped 0 bases, with 12 bases sitting between them. Here the CDR3 reads CASSFGGQSSYEQYF. As DNA, the CDR3 is TGCGCCAGCAGCTTTGGGGGCCAGAGCTCCTACGAGCAGTACTTC.

This chain links TRBV11-2 with TRBJ1-2; 12 bases fit TRBD1. The CDR3 runs to 16 residues. Germline assignment: CDR1 SGHAT and CDR2 FQNNGV. With V trimmed by 5 bases and J by 4 bases, 8 bases remained unmatched. CDR3 in DNA: TGTGCCAGCAGCCCTAACGGGGACAGGGGGCTCTATGGCTACACCTTC. It yields the protein CASSPNGDRGLYGYTF.

Note on this clone: Sequence at one end of the junction differs from germline and may be a read error. The genes are TRBV7-7 and TRBJ1-2; 9 nucleotides align to TRBD1. Germline V gene sequence: CDR1 SSHAT, CDR2 FNYEAQ (reference sequence). The CDR3 length is 18 residues. CDR3 nucleotides: TGTGCTAGCAGCTTAGGGGACCGGGACAGGGACTCTAACTATGGCTACACCTTC. Protein product: CASSLGDRDRDSNYGYTF.

In its sample, this clone was seen once. V is TRBV2 and J is TRBJ2-2; D is perhaps TRBD2 (5 bases). CDR1 is SNHLY and CDR2 is FYNNEI in the germline V gene. The CDR3 consists of 15 residues. Trimming took off 3 bases at V and 5 bases at J, with 13 bases between the two ends. For the CDR3, the DNA is TGTGCCAGCAGTGAGGAGGTGAGGCGGACCGGGGAGCTGTTTTTT. This sequence encodes CASSEEVRRTGELFF.

The rearrangement links TRBV7-3 to TRBJ2-7; D uncertain. This CDR3 is built from 13 residues. The V gene's germline CDR1 is SGHTA and CDR2 FQGTGA. The ends were cut back, 0 bases at V and 5 bases at J, with 8 bases in the middle. The CDR3 nucleotides are TGTGCCAGCAGCTTAACGCGGCTGGACGAGCAGTACTTC. Amino acids: CASSLTRLDEQYF.

The J gene is TRBJ1-2, the V gene TRBV29-1, with D maybe TRBD1 (5 bases). The CDR3 is 13 residues long. Germline values: CDR1 SQVTM, CDR2 ANQGSEA. V lost 6 bases to trimming and J lost 8 bases, with 19 bases between them. The CDR3 sequence: CSVDSPQGSGYTF. The CDR3 nucleotides read TGCAGCGTCGACAGCCCTCAGGGATCCGGCTACACCTTC.

Here the CDR3 DNA reads TGTGCCAGCTCACCACCGCCCGGAGAGACCCAGTACTTC. This codes for CASSPPPGETQYF. This chain joins TRBV18 and TRBJ2-5; D is unresolved. Trimming left V 0 bases short and J 4 bases short, with 6 bases between. Germline V gives CDR1 KGHSH, CDR2 LQKENI. The CDR3 totals 13 residues.

A single count supports this clone. J is TRBJ1-1 and V is TRBV28; D may be TRBD1 (5 bases). Germline V gene lookup returns CDR1 MDHEN and CDR2 SYDVKM. The CDR3 extends over 16 amino acids. The ends were cut back, 5 bases at V and 2 bases at J, with 18 bases in the middle. The CDR3 region is CASSAPRQSLNTEAFF. CDR3 DNA sequence: TGTGCCAGCAGTGCTCCTCGACAGTCGCTTAACACTGAAGCTTTCTTT.

The V call is TRBV6-1, the J call TRBJ2-5; 10 bases align to TRBD1. V gave up 5 bases and J gave up 1 base; unmatched junction bases: 1. Looked up from germline, CDR1 is MNHNS and CDR2 is SASEGT. This CDR3 is built from 14 residues. CDR3 protein: CASSWTGGQETQYF. The CDR3 nucleotides are TGTGCCAGCAGTTGGACAGGGGGCCAAGAGACCCAGTACTTC.

The V call is TRBV29-1, the J call TRBJ1-2; 9 positions match TRBD1. CDR3 length: 13 amino acids. V lost 7 bases, J lost 4 bases, and 7 bases stayed unmatched. Germline-derived CDR1 and CDR2 are SQVTM and ANQGSEA. The CDR3 nucleotides are TGCAGCGGGGGGGGACAGGGCGGCTATGGCTACACCTTC. As protein: CSGGGQGGYGYTF. Complete variable domain (other parts from reference TRBV29-1 and TRBJ1-2): SAVISQKPSRDICQRGTSLTIQCQVDSQVTMMFWYRQQPGQSLTLIATANQGSEATYESGFVIDKFPISRPNLTFSTLTVSNMSPEDSSIYLCSGGGQGGYGYTFGSGTRLTVV.